These 8 T cell receptor beta chains came from one sample sequenced in a study of T cell responses to AZD1222 COVID-19 vaccine. TCRdb's table, derived via immunoSEQ multiplex PCR, lists solely in-frame clones and lacks some. The data show more than 120,000 clones, with more than 70% seen just once and roughly 1.7% held by the top ten. The sequences come from peripheral blood, collected 28 days after the second AZD1222 dose. The receptors come from an adult who received the AZD1222 COVID-19 vaccine.

This clone turned up a few times. This sequence joins TRBV7-2 and TRBJ2-7; TRBD2 agrees at 15 bases. This CDR3 comprises 17 residues. Germline V CDR1 and CDR2: SGHTA, FQGNSA. With 5 bases clipped from V and 9 bases from J, the junction kept 14 bases outside the gene matches. In DNA form, the CDR3 reads TGTGCCAGCAGCCCCGGACTAGCGGGAGGGCCGGCCTCCGGGCAGTACTTC. Translation gives CASSPGLAGGPASGQYF.

The gene calls are TRBV4-1 and TRBJ2-2, with D unclear. The germline V gene encodes CDR1 MGHRA and CDR2 YSYEKL. The CDR3 runs to 14 residues. V was pared by 0 bases and J by 9 bases, with 11 bases between. CDR3 region: CASSQDFGGRELFF. Written as DNA, the CDR3 is TGCGCCAGCAGCCAAGATTTCGGTGGTCGGGAGCTGTTTTTT.

This chain connects TRBV28 to TRBJ1-3; D might be TRBD1 (6 bases). V lost 1 base to trimming and J lost 8 bases, with 15 bases between them. The CDR3 is made up of 15 amino acids. The V gene's germline CDR1 is MDHEN and CDR2 SYDVKM. The CDR3 sequence: CASSLSGRGGHTIYF. For the CDR3, the DNA is TGTGCCAGCAGTTTATCAGGCAGGGGAGGGCACACCATATATTTT.

The chain employs TRBV30 and TRBJ1-1; no clear D gene. The germline gives CDR1 GTSNPN, CDR2 SVGIG (reference sequence). The length of the CDR3 is 13 residues. Trimming took 4 bases from V and 0 from J, leaving 9 bases between them. Written as DNA, the CDR3 is TGTGCCTGGACCGGATTCATGAACACTGAAGCTTTCTTT. As protein: CAWTGFMNTEAFF.

The V and J genes are TRBV23-1 and TRBJ1-5, with TRBD1 matching over 7 bases. TRBV23-1 is an ORF, and what it does is uncertain. The CDR3 sequence is 16 residues long. J was trimmed by 3 bases and V by 3 bases; bases with no gene match: 8. The CDR3: CASSQPQGKANQPQHF. The CDR3 DNA sequence: TGCGCCAGCAGTCAGCCACAGGGGAAGGCCAATCAGCCCCAGCATTTT.

This clone appeared a single time. This chain uses TRBV9 with TRBJ1-4; 8 bases fit TRBD1. The CDR3 loop spans 17 amino acids. Unmatched junction bases numbered 8, after V lost 3 bases and J lost 1 base. Germline assignment: CDR1 SGDLS and CDR2 YYNGEE. Here the CDR3 DNA reads TGTGCCAGCAGCGCAGCCCCTGGACAGGGAACTAATGAAAAACTGTTTTTT. It yields the protein CASSAAPGQGTNEKLFF.

Concerning this clone itself: Within the sample, other DNA sequences also encode this same CDR3. The rearrangement joins TRBV18 to TRBJ2-7; 9 bases agree with TRBD2. Germline values: CDR1 KGHSH, CDR2 LQKENI. CDR3 length: 14 residues. Germline trimming cut 4 bases from V and 4 bases from J; bases unmatched to any gene: 5. The CDR3: CASSLAGGSYEQYF. For the CDR3, the DNA is TGTGCCAGCTCACTTGCGGGAGGGTCGTACGAGCAGTACTTC. Full variable domain (missing parts from reference TRBV18 and TRBJ2-7): NAGVMQNPRHLVRRRGQEARLRCSPMKGHSHVYWYRQLPEEGLKFMVYLQKENIIDESGMPKERFSAEFPKEGPSILRIQQVVRGDSAAYFCASSLAGGSYEQYFGPGTRLTVT.

This clone was detected once. The chain is built from TRBV12-3 or TRBV12-4 and TRBJ1-1; D is uncertain. V was cut by 6 bases and J by 3 bases, with 11 bases left in between. The length of the CDR3 is 13 residues. DNA of the CDR3: TGTGCCAGCAGGCTACCAGGATACACTGAAGCTTTCTTT. Amino acid sequence: CASRLPGYTEAFF.